These 24 T cell receptor beta chains share one sample of origin, sequenced in a study of blood T cell repertoires in COVID-19. Here immunoSEQ multiplex PCR was the method, and the copy in TCRdb shows in-frame clones only, minus some. The sample records 130,000 or so clones, about 86% being singletons. The sequenced sample was PBMCs or T cells enriched from blood (not recorded which). The receptors here all came from a man in his forties or fifties with acute COVID-19.

V is TRBV25-1 and J is TRBJ2-2, with 9 nucleotides matching TRBD1. Germline-derived CDR1 and CDR2 are MGHDK and SYGVNS. The CDR3 extends over 16 amino acids. The junction had 12 bases not matched to a gene; V was cut back by 5 bases and J by 8 bases. The CDR3: CASSLTGQGISGELFF. CDR3 nucleotide sequence: TGTGCCAGCAGTTTAACGGGACAGGGAATATCGGGGGAGCTGTTTTTT.

V and J are TRBV6-5 and TRBJ2-7, with D possibly matching TRBD1 (6 bases). This CDR3 has 12 residues. V lost 6 bases and J lost 4, with 10 bases in between. Looked up from germline, CDR1 is MNHEY and CDR2 is SVGAGI. The DNA for the CDR3 is TGTGCCAGCAGGAACACAGGGTACGAGCAGTACTTC. Translating gives CASRNTGYEQYF.

The chain carries TRBV29-1 and TRBJ1-2; 7 nucleotides align to TRBD1. CDR1 and CDR2 (germline): SQVTM, ANQGSEA. Trimming took 1 base from V and 3 from J; bases not matched to a gene: 2. CDR3 length equals 13 residues. The CDR3 spells CSVEGTGDYGYTF. CDR3 in DNA: TGCAGCGTTGAAGGTACAGGGGACTATGGCTACACCTTC.

The chain employs TRBV27 and TRBJ2-3; D remains unclear. The V gene lost 6 bases and the J gene lost 3 bases, with 10 bases spanning the gap. The CDR3 is made up of 13 amino acids. Germline CDR1 reads MNHEY; CDR2 reads SMNVEV (reference sequence). This CDR3 reads CASRLPATDTQYF. The CDR3 DNA follows: TGTGCCAGCAGACTACCTGCGACAGATACGCAGTATTTT.

V and J are TRBV19 and TRBJ1-1; the match to TRBD1 covers 10 bases. The CDR3 contains 15 residues. CDR1 LNHDA and CDR2 SQIVND come from the germline V gene (reference sequence). Trimming at V came to 5 bases and at J to 1 base, leaving 4 bases not matched to a gene. CDR3 nucleotides: TGTGCCAGTAGTTTCTGGACAGGGGGGAACACTGAAGCTTTCTTT. Translating gives CASSFWTGGNTEAFF.

The sample holds a few counts of this clone. V gene TRBV9 combines with J gene TRBJ2-1; D is perhaps TRBD1 (5 bases). The CDR3 spans 14 residues. The germline V gene has CDR1 SGDLS and CDR2 YYNGEE. V dropped 0 bases and J dropped 5 bases, with 9 bases sitting between them. CDR3 in amino acids: CASSVAGQDNEQFF. The CDR3 DNA is TGTGCCAGCAGCGTAGCTGGACAAGACAATGAGCAGTTCTTC.

The genes are TRBV7-2 and TRBJ2-7, with TRBD2 matching 8 bases. The ends lost 1 base at V and 2 bases at J; junction bases unmatched: 7. The germline CDR1 and CDR2 sequences are SGHTA and FQGNSA. This CDR3 region has 16 residues. CDR3 region: CASSLESGGNPYEQYF. CDR3 nucleotides: TGTGCCAGCAGCTTAGAGAGCGGGGGAAATCCCTACGAGCAGTACTTC.

This clone was recorded a few times. V usage is TRBV19 and J usage is TRBJ1-2; 10 bases fit TRBD1. Losses at the gene ends were 5 bases for V and 2 bases for J; bases not matched to a gene: 8. Germline values: CDR1 LNHDA, CDR2 SQIVND (reference sequence). The CDR3 is 16 amino acids. The CDR3 reads CASSSPDRGTNYGYTF. CDR3 nucleotide sequence: TGTGCCAGTAGTTCCCCGGACAGGGGGACCAACTATGGCTACACCTTC.

This clone was detected a few times. This sequence joins TRBV5-1 and TRBJ1-1; D is undetermined. Per the germline V gene, CDR1 is SGHRS and CDR2 is YFSETQ. This CDR3 has 14 residues. The V end lost 3 bases, the J end lost 6 bases, and 15 bases lay between the germline ends. The CDR3 region has the DNA TGCGCCAGCAGCTCGGACGGAGGAGACTCTGAAGCTTTCTTT. It codes for CASSSDGGDSEAFF.

The genes are TRBV29-1 and TRBJ2-7; D gene unclear. The CDR3 runs 12 residues. Germline assignment: CDR1 SQVTM and CDR2 ANQGSEA. V lost 3 bases and J lost 6, with 12 bases in between. This CDR3 is CSVDNSGSEQYF. Here the CDR3 DNA reads TGCAGCGTTGACAACAGTGGGTCCGAGCAGTACTTC.

V is TRBV11-1 and J is TRBJ2-7, with 8 bases identical to TRBD1. The CDR3 is 15 residues long. V was clipped by 1 base and J by 1 base; unmatched bases: 3. Germline CDR1 and CDR2: SGHAT and FQDESV (reference sequence). For the CDR3, the DNA is TGTGCCAGCAGCTTAGGGGACAGGAGATCCTACGAGCAGTACTTC. It yields the protein CASSLGDRRSYEQYF.

This rearrangement joins TRBV5-6 to TRBJ2-1; 11 nucleotides align to TRBD2. The CDR3 spans 15 residues. J lost 7 bases, V lost 4 bases, and 7 bases had no gene match. Germline V gives CDR1 SGHDT, CDR2 YYEEEE. As DNA, the CDR3 is TGTGCCAGCAGCACAACTAGCGGGAGAGAAAATGAGCAGTTCTTC. Its protein product is CASSTTSGRENEQFF.

The chain combines TRBV7-9 with TRBJ2-5, with D possibly TRBD1 on 6 matching bases. The CDR3 runs to 12 residues. Germline assignment: CDR1 SEHNR and CDR2 FQNEAQ (reference sequence). The V end was cut by 5 bases, the J end by 5 bases, with 9 bases between. CDR3 DNA sequence: TGTGCCAGCAGCCCGGACAGTGAGACCCAGTACTTC. Its translation is CASSPDSETQYF.

The gene calls are TRBV12-3 or TRBV12-4 and TRBJ2-7; TRBD2 is a possible D gene (6 bases). The CDR3 is 13 residues long. The V gene lost 6 bases and the J gene lost 5 bases, with 14 bases spanning the gap. The CDR3 spells CASREGRVNEQYF. The CDR3 DNA reads TGTGCCAGCAGGGAGGGCAGGGTAAACGAGCAGTACTTC.

The genes are TRBV2 and TRBJ2-1, with 10 nucleotides matching TRBD1. CDR3 size: 16 residues. Germline V lookup: CDR1 SNHLY, CDR2 FYNNEI. Trimming at V came to 6 bases and at J to 8 bases, leaving 13 bases not matched to a gene. The CDR3 sequence is CASSRQGAQYWDEQFF. In DNA, the CDR3 is TGTGCCAGCAGCCGACAGGGGGCGCAGTACTGGGATGAGCAGTTCTTC.

The chain employs TRBV23-1 and TRBJ1-2; weak D call: TRBD1 (6 bases). TRBV23-1 is an ORF for which the function is uncertain. The CDR3 loop spans 15 amino acids. V was shortened by 3 bases and J by 4 bases, with 15 bases between the two germline ends. As DNA, the CDR3 is TGCGCCAGCAGTCAGCACAGGGTGATCCTCTATGGCTACACCTTC. Translation gives CASSQHRVILYGYTF.

This clone was recorded only once. The chain is built from TRBV2 and TRBJ2-1, with 8 bases aligning to TRBD2. The ends lost 4 bases at V and 0 bases at J; junction bases unmatched: 2. CDR3 size: 15 residues. CDR1 and CDR2 (germline): SNHLY, FYNNEI. The CDR3: CASSATSGSYNEQFF. CDR3 DNA sequence: TGTGCCAGCAGTGCTACTAGCGGCTCCTACAATGAGCAGTTCTTC.

This rearrangement joins TRBV13 to TRBJ1-2; no clear D gene. CDR3 size: 14 residues. Germline CDR1 reads PRHDT; CDR2 reads FYEKMQ (reference sequence). V gave up 5 bases and J gave up 5 bases, with 15 bases separating them. The CDR3 bases are TGTGCCAGCAGCCCCCGCGGGGAAGGATATGGCTACACCTTC. Protein product: CASSPRGEGYGYTF.

The chain combines TRBV19 with TRBJ2-7; D unresolved. Germline V gene lookup returns CDR1 LNHDA and CDR2 SQIVND (reference sequence). The germline V and J ends were trimmed by 5 bases and 4 bases, with 18 bases remaining between them. The CDR3 covers 15 residues. CDR3 nucleotides: TGTGCCAGTAGTCCACTATTACAAGCCTCTTACGAGCAGTACTTC. Translating gives CASSPLLQASYEQYF. Filled out from reference TRBV19 and TRBJ2-7, the complete variable domain reads DGGITQSPKYLFRKEGQNVTLSCEQNLNHDAMYWYRQDPGQGLRLIYYSQIVNDFQKGDIAEGYSVSREKKESFPLTVTSAQKNPTAFYLCASSPLLQASYEQYFGPGTRLTVT.

The rearrangement links TRBV19 to TRBJ1-1; D gene unclear. The CDR3 is 12 amino acids. Germline CDR1 reads LNHDA; CDR2 reads SQIVND (reference sequence). V dropped 3 bases and J dropped 5 bases, with 7 bases sitting between them. The CDR3, as DNA: TGTGCCAGTAGTATCGGGGAGACTGAAGCTTTCTTT. It yields the protein CASSIGETEAFF.

The V and J genes are TRBV6-5 and TRBJ1-5, with D perhaps TRBD1 (5 bases). The CDR3 consists of 14 residues. V was cut by 9 bases and J by 10 bases, with 22 bases left in between. Germline lookup yields CDR1 MNHEY and CDR2 SVGAGI. The DNA of the CDR3 is TGTGCCAGTAGAAGCCCAGGGTCCCAACAACCCCAGCATTTT. Its translation: CASRSPGSQQPQHF.

This chain connects TRBV9 to TRBJ2-3; 9 bases align to TRBD2. V lost 5 bases and J lost 2; bases outside the gene matches: 6. The CDR3 contains 15 residues. In germline, CDR1 is SGDLS, CDR2 YYNGEE. CDR3 residues: CASSRSGGTTDTQYF. DNA of the CDR3: TGTGCCAGCAGTCGTAGCGGGGGCACCACAGATACGCAGTATTTT.

The chain has TRBV7-3 and TRBJ2-1; TRBD2 is a possible D gene (6 bases). Germline V gene sequence: CDR1 SGHTA, CDR2 FQGTGA. The CDR3 is 16 residues long. Deletions cut 2 bases from V and 5 bases from J, with 16 bases between. The CDR3 DNA is TGTGCCAGCAGCTTAGACGTCGGGAGAAGAGACAATGAGCAGTTCTTC. It specifies CASSLDVGRRDNEQFF.

This rearrangement joins TRBV6-5 to TRBJ2-3, with D possibly TRBD1 on 6 matching bases. Germline V CDR1 and CDR2: MNHEY, SVGAGI. The CDR3 extends over 16 amino acids. V lost 0 bases, J lost 4 bases, and 14 bases lay in between. Here the CDR3 reads CASSYSRGPRPDTQYF. The CDR3 bases are TGTGCCAGCAGTTACTCCAGGGGCCCAAGGCCAGATACGCAGTATTTT.